The subject of this entry is one TCR beta chain. What it binds is not known. Measured with immunoSEQ multiplex PCR; TCRdb has only the in-frame clones, and not every one. The sample has 100,000 to 150,000 clones; 90% are singletons. The CDR3 length is 16 residues. The source of the sample is a study of T cell responses to AZD1222 COVID-19 vaccine. On the study more broadly: Pooling covered second doses at about 4 or about 12 weeks.

General study results and limits: Sampling that yielded the repertoires occurred only after the peak T cell response.

The material sequenced was peripheral blood, taken on day 0 of AZD1222 vaccination. The clonotype originates from an adult in good health. The chain links TRBV21-1 to TRBJ1-4; the DNA was not used to check the table's D call, TRBD1. TRBV21-1 is deemed a pseudogene. This CDR3 reads CASSKVGDRGNEKLFF. DNA for the CDR3: TGTGCCAGCAGCAAAGTTGGGGACAGGGGCAATGAAAAACTGTTTTTT.